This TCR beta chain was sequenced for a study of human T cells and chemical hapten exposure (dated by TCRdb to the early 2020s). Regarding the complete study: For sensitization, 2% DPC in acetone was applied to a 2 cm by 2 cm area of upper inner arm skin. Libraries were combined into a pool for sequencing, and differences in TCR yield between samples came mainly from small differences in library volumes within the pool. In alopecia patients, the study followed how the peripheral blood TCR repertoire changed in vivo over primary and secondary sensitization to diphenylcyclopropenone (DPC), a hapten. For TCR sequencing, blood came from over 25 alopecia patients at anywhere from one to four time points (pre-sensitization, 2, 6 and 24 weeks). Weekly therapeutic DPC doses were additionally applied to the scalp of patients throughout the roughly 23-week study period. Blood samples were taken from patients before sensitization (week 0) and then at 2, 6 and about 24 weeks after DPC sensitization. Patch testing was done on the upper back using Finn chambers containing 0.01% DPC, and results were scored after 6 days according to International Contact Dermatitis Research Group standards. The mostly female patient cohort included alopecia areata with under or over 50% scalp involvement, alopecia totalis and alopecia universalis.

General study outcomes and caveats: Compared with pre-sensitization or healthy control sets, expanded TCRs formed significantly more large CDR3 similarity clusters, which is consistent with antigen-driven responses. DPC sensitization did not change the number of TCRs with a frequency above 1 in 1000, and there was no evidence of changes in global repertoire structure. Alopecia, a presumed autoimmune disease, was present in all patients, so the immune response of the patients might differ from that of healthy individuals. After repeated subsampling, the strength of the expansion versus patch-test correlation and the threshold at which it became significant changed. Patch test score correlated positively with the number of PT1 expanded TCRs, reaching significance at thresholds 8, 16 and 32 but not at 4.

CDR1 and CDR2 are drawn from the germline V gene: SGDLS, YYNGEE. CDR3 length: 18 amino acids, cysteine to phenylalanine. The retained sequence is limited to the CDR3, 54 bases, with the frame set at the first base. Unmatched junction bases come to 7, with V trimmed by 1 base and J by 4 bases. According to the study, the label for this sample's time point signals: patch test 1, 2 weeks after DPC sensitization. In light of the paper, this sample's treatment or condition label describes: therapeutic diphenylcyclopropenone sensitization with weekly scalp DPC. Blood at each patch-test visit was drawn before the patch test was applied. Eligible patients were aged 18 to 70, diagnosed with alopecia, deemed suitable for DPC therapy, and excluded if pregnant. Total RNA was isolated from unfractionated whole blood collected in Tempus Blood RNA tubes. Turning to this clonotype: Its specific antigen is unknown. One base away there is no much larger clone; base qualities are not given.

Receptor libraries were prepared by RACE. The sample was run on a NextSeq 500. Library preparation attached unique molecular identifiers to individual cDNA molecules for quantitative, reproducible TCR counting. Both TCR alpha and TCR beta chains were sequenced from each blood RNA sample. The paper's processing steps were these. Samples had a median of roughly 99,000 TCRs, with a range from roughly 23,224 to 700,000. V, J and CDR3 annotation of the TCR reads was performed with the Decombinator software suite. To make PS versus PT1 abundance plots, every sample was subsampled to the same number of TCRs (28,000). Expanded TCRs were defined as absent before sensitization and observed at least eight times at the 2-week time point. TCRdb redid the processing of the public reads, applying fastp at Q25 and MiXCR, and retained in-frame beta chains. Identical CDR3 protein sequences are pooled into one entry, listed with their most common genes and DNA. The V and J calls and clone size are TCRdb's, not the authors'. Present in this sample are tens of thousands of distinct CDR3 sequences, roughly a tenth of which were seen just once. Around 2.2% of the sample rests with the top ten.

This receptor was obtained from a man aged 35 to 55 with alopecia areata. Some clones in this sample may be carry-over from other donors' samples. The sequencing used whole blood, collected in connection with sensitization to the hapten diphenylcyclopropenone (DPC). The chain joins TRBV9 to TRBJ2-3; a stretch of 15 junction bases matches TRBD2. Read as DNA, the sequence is TGTGCCAGCAGCGTACAAGGGACTAGCGGGAGGTACCCAGATACGCAGTATTTT. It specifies CASSVQGTSGRYPDTQYF.